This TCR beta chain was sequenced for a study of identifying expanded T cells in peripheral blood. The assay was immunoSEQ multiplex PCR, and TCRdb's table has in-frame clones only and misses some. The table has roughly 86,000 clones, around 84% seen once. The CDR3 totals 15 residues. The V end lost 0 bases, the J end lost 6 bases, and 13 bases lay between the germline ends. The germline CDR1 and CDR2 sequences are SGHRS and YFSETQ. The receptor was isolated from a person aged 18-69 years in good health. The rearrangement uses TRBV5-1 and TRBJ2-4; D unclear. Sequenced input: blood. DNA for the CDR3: TGCGCCAGCAGCTTGGCCGAGCAGTGGTCAAACATTCAGTACTTC. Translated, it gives CASSLAEQWSNIQYF. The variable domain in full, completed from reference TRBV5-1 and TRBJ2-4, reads KAGVTQTPRYLIKTRGQQVTLSCSPISGHRSVSWYQQTPGQGLQFLFEYFSETQRNKGNFPGRFSGRQFSNSRSEMNVSTLELGDSALYLCASSLAEQWSNIQYFGAGTRLSVL.